This TCR beta chain was obtained from a study of cytomegalovirus exposure and HLA in healthy donors. Turning to the study itself: Inside one of the first data releases sat around 77 million unique TCRs taken from HLA-typed donors.

PCR used 60 Vbeta primers and 13 Jbeta primers. Here immunoSEQ multiplex PCR was the method, and the copy in TCRdb shows in-frame clones only, minus some. The sample yields approximately 200,000 clones, approximately 79% seen once. Germline V gene lookup returns CDR1 MNHNY and CDR2 SVGAGI (reference sequence). The CDR3 covers 11 residues. With 1 base removed from V and 8 bases from J, the gap between germline ends came to 5 bases. This clone occurred once. The chain uses TRBV6-6 and TRBJ1-2, with D possibly being TRBD1 (5 bases). The sequence came from a woman under 30 in good health and CMV-seronegative. The sample taken for sequencing was PBMCs. The CDR3 nucleotides are TGTGCCAGCAGTTACTGGGGCGGCTACACCTTC. Translation: CASSYWGGYTF.